These 3 T cell receptor beta chains originate from one sample sequenced in a study of blood T cell repertoires in COVID-19. Some clones are missing from TCRdb's copy, which holds only in-frame ones; the method was immunoSEQ multiplex PCR. This sample has fewer than 250,000 clones, with approximately 80% found just once. Sample: peripheral blood. The receptors were gathered from a woman in her sixties or seventies with active or convalescent COVID-19.

The rearrangement joins TRBV7-6 to TRBJ1-4; no definite D call. This CDR3 spans 14 amino acids. Germline loops: CDR1 SGHVS, CDR2 FNYEAQ. Trimming removed 2 bases from V and 6 bases from J, with 10 bases in between. The CDR3 protein is CASSLNIADEKLFF. The CDR3 bases are TGTGCCAGCAGCTTAAATATAGCAGATGAAAAACTGTTTTTT. The full variable domain, in which reference TRBV7-6 and TRBJ1-4 provide the parts outside the CDR3, is GAGVSQSPRYKVTKRGQDVALRCDPISGHVSLYWYRQALGQGPEFLTYFNYEAQQDKSGLPNDRFSAERPEGSISTLTIQRTEQRDSAMYRCASSLNIADEKLFFGSGTQLSVL.

The V call is TRBV10-2, the J call TRBJ1-2; TRBD1 matches 8 bases. Germline trimming cut 7 bases from V and 0 bases from J; bases unmatched to any gene: 7. The V gene's germline CDR1 is WSHSY and CDR2 SAAADI. This CDR3 has 15 residues. The chain's CDR3 is CASTPTGASNYGYTF. In DNA form, the CDR3 reads TGCGCCAGCACCCCGACAGGGGCCTCTAACTATGGCTACACCTTC.

The V call is TRBV19, the J call TRBJ1-6, with a tentative D call TRBD1 (5 bases). The CDR3 extends over 16 amino acids. V dropped 5 bases and J dropped 9 bases, with 20 bases sitting between them. Germline CDR1 LNHDA, CDR2 SQIVND (reference sequence). CDR3 sequence (DNA): TGTGCCAGTAGTGTGCGGGAAGTCAGGGAGGGTTCACCCCTCCACTTT. Amino acid sequence: CASSVREVREGSPLHF.